These 32 T cell receptor beta chains came from one sample sequenced in a study of PD-1 blockade in classical Hodgkin lymphoma. The protocol was immunoSEQ multiplex PCR, while the TCRdb copy is restricted to in-frame clones and leaves out a portion. Of about 22,000 clones in the sample, less than 85% were seen once. Patients all relapsed after autologous stem cell transplantation, and there was variation in brentuximab vedotin exposure. This material consisted of peripheral blood mononuclear cells (PBMCs), taken before the second cycle of nivolumab. The receptors were gathered from a human donor with classical Hodgkin lymphoma.

J is TRBJ2-7 and V is TRBV5-1; 13 bases fit TRBD2. Germline CDR1 reads SGHRS; CDR2 reads YFSETQ. The trim removed 1 base at V and 5 bases at J, leaving 6 bases unmatched. The CDR3 is made up of 16 amino acids. The CDR3 nucleotides read TGCGCCAGCAGCTTGCCGGGACTAGCGGGAATCGACGAGCAGTACTTC. It translates to CASSLPGLAGIDEQYF.

This chain connects TRBV5-1 to TRBJ2-5; 10 nucleotides align to TRBD2. The CDR3 runs to 17 residues. CDR1 and CDR2 (germline): SGHRS, YFSETQ. V lost 2 bases, J lost 2 bases, and 9 bases stayed unmatched. CDR3 residues: CASSFGSGLAQQETQYF. The CDR3 DNA reads TGCGCCAGCAGCTTTGGATCGGGACTAGCGCAGCAAGAGACCCAGTACTTC. The whole variable domain, filled in from reference TRBV5-1 and TRBJ2-5, reads KAGVTQTPRYLIKTRGQQVTLSCSPISGHRSVSWYQQTPGQGLQFLFEYFSETQRNKGNFPGRFSGRQFSNSRSEMNVSTLELGDSALYLCASSFGSGLAQQETQYFGPGTRLLVL.

The V call is TRBV28, the J call TRBJ1-4, with 8 nucleotides matching TRBD1. Germline values: CDR1 MDHEN, CDR2 SYDVKM. Losses at the gene ends were 6 bases for V and 8 bases for J; bases not matched to a gene: 11. The CDR3 sequence is 15 residues long. Written as DNA, the CDR3 is TGTGCCAGCAGCCCCCCGCAGGGGGCATTAGAAAAACTGTTTTTT. Its translation is CASSPPQGALEKLFF.

The chain has TRBV5-4 and TRBJ2-7; TRBD2 agrees at 11 bases. Germline-derived CDR1 and CDR2 are SGHNT and YYREEE (reference sequence). The CDR3 sequence is 14 residues long. With V trimmed by 4 bases and J by 5 bases, 5 bases remained unmatched. The CDR3 DNA reads TGTGCCAGCAGCGCGGTAGCGGGAGGGAACGAGCAGTACTTC. It is translated as CASSAVAGGNEQYF.

J is TRBJ1-5 and V is TRBV6-1; 7 positions match TRBD1. J gave up 0 bases and V 5 bases, and 4 bases lay outside the gene matches. This CDR3 is 15 amino acids long. Germline lookup yields CDR1 MNHNS and CDR2 SASEGT. DNA of the CDR3: TGTGCCAGCAGTTTAACAGGGGATAGCAATCAGCCCCAGCATTTT. Protein: CASSLTGDSNQPQHF.

This clone was seen more than once but under ten times. This chain links TRBV6-5 with TRBJ1-6, with TRBD1 matching over 12 bases. J was trimmed by 12 bases and V by 6 bases; bases with no gene match: 3. Looked up from germline, CDR1 is MNHEY and CDR2 is SVGAGI. CDR3 length: 13 amino acids. CDR3 sequence reads: CASRGTGGLPLHF. CDR3 nucleotides: TGTGCCAGCAGAGGGACAGGGGGCTTACCCCTCCACTTT.

The chain uses TRBV10-3 and TRBJ2-2, with 7 bases fitting TRBD1. The trim removed 10 bases at V and 3 bases at J, leaving 11 bases unmatched. The CDR3 extends over 15 amino acids. From germline, CDR1 is ENHRY and CDR2 SYGVKD. CDR3 sequence reads: CATTAGGLDTGELFF. The CDR3 nucleotides are TGTGCCACCACTGCAGGGGGTTTGGACACCGGGGAGCTGTTTTTT.

This clone occurred once. CDR3 sequence (DNA): TGTGCCAGTAGTATAGTTCTAGCGTCACTAGGGGAGCAGTTCTTC. Amino acid sequence: CASSIVLASLGEQFF. V gene TRBV19 combines with J gene TRBJ2-1; D perhaps matches TRBD2 (6 bases). CDR1 is LNHDA, CDR2 SQIVND, per germline (reference sequence). The V end was cut by 1 base, the J end by 10 bases, with 17 bases between. CDR3 length equals 15 residues.

A few counts support this clone. The chain recombines TRBV5-4 with TRBJ2-2; TRBD1 aligns across 7 bases. The length of the CDR3 is 15 residues. Germline loops: CDR1 SGHNT, CDR2 YYREEE (reference sequence). Unmatched junction bases numbered 4, after V lost 0 bases and J lost 5 bases. As DNA, the CDR3 is TGTGCCAGCAGCTTGGACAGGGGCCCTACCGGGGAGCTGTTTTTT. Translating it yields CASSLDRGPTGELFF.

The V call is TRBV7-9, the J call TRBJ2-1, with 7 bases aligning to TRBD2. Germline V gives CDR1 SEHNR, CDR2 FQNEAQ (reference sequence). The CDR3 extends over 17 amino acids. Germline trimming cut 5 bases from V and 4 bases from J; bases unmatched to any gene: 14. CDR3 in DNA: TGTGCCAGCAGCCCACTCCGGGAGGCCACGGGATACAATGAGCAGTTCTTC. It specifies CASSPLREATGYNEQFF.

The chain has TRBV2 and TRBJ1-3; D unresolved. Germline V gene lookup returns CDR1 SNHLY and CDR2 FYNNEI. This CDR3 contains 16 residues. Trimming took 2 bases from V and 7 from J, leaving 18 bases between them. CDR3 sequence: CASSESSGFYMNTIYF. The CDR3, as DNA: TGTGCCAGCAGTGAATCGTCAGGTTTTTATATGAACACCATATATTTT.

The V and J genes are TRBV6-5 and TRBJ2-7; no clear D. V shed 5 bases and J shed 1 base, with 6 bases lying between them. This CDR3 is built from 12 residues. Germline V gene lookup returns CDR1 MNHEY and CDR2 SVGAGI. Here the CDR3 reads CASSGESYEQYF. The CDR3 coding sequence is TGTGCCAGCAGTGGAGAGTCCTACGAGCAGTACTTC.

The V gene is TRBV28, the J gene TRBJ2-3, with 13 bases identical to TRBD2. Looked up from germline, CDR1 is MDHEN and CDR2 is SYDVKM. V was pared by 5 bases and J by 7 bases, with 30 bases of the junction left unmatched. The CDR3 has 23 residues. The CDR3 loop reads CASSRTSGSDAVLWASGQNTQYF. CDR3 coding DNA: TGTGCCAGCAGTAGGACTAGCGGGAGCGATGCGGTACTTTGGGCCAGCGGGCAGAATACGCAGTATTTT.

The V call is TRBV28, the J call TRBJ1-4, with D possibly being TRBD1 (6 bases). V lost 3 bases and J lost 8, with 16 bases in between. The CDR3 loop spans 15 amino acids. CDR1 MDHEN and CDR2 SYDVKM come from the germline V gene. CDR3: CASSFPQGLGEKLFF. CDR3 DNA sequence: TGTGCCAGCAGTTTCCCCCAGGGGTTGGGAGAAAAACTGTTTTTT. Combining the CDR3 with reference TRBV28 and TRBJ1-4 gives the whole variable domain DVKVTQSSRYLVKRTGEKVFLECVQDMDHENMFWYRQDPGLGLRLIYFSYDVKMKEKGDIPEGYSVSREKKERFSLILESASTNQTSMYLCASSFPQGLGEKLFFGSGTQLSVL.

The rearrangement joins TRBV5-1 to TRBJ2-1, with 14 bases aligning to TRBD2. V trimming: 6 bases; J trimming: 10 bases; junction bases outside the gene matches: 12. This CDR3 has 16 residues. CDR1 is SGHRS and CDR2 is YFSETQ in the germline V gene. CDR3 region: CASTLGLAGGLGEQFF. Here the CDR3 DNA reads TGCGCCAGCACCCTAGGACTAGCGGGAGGATTAGGGGAGCAGTTCTTC.

The V call is TRBV2, the J call TRBJ2-1; D not certain. V gave up 6 bases and J gave up 0 bases, with 15 bases separating them. The CDR3 runs to 16 residues. Germline V gives CDR1 SNHLY, CDR2 FYNNEI. The CDR3 region is CASRWLGPSSYNEQFF. The CDR3 DNA reads as TGTGCCAGCAGATGGCTTGGCCCAAGCTCCTACAATGAGCAGTTCTTC.

The chain recombines TRBV28 with TRBJ2-1, with D perhaps TRBD1 (5 bases). The V gene lost 3 bases and the J gene lost 8 bases, with 11 bases spanning the gap. The CDR3 sequence is 13 residues long. CDR1 and CDR2 (germline): MDHEN, SYDVKM. This CDR3 reads CASSFSGIDEQFF. CDR3 nucleotide sequence: TGTGCCAGCAGTTTTTCAGGGATCGATGAGCAGTTCTTC.

The chain couples TRBV6-5 to TRBJ1-1, with D possibly TRBD1 on 6 matching bases. The CDR3 extends over 12 amino acids. V lost 5 bases and J 5 bases, leaving 9 bases between the germline ends. Germline loops: CDR1 MNHEY, CDR2 SVGAGI. CDR3 DNA sequence: TGTGCCAGCAGTACAGGGTCTACTGAAGCTTTCTTT. Its translation: CASSTGSTEAFF.

V gene TRBV6-1 combines with J gene TRBJ2-1; 13 positions agree with TRBD2. Germline lookup yields CDR1 MNHNS and CDR2 SASEGT. Trimming took 4 bases from V and 8 from J; bases not matched to a gene: 5. This CDR3 has 15 amino acids. In DNA, the CDR3 is TGTGCCAGCAGTGGTGGACTAGCGGGAGCCTATGAGCAGTTCTTC. This encodes CASSGGLAGAYEQFF.

V and J are TRBV28 and TRBJ1-2; no reliable D call. Trimming removed 5 bases at V and 8 bases at J, with 12 bases between. The germline CDR1 and CDR2 sequences are MDHEN and SYDVKM. The CDR3 runs 12 residues. The CDR3 bases are TGTGCCAGCAGTCCTCCACGTCGGGGCTACACCTTC. Protein: CASSPPRRGYTF.

The chain combines TRBV19 with TRBJ1-2; D is unclear. V was trimmed by 7 bases and J by 4 bases, leaving 16 bases between them. Looked up from germline, CDR1 is LNHDA and CDR2 is SQIVND (reference sequence). The length of the CDR3 is 14 residues. CDR3 sequence (DNA): TGTGCCAGTACCGAGAAACGGTTCCCCTATGGCTACACCTTC. Protein product: CASTEKRFPYGYTF.

The chain links TRBV5-1 to TRBJ2-1; 10 bases are a match to TRBD2. With 4 bases clipped from V and 4 bases from J, the junction kept 5 bases outside the gene matches. Germline V gives CDR1 SGHRS, CDR2 YFSETQ. The CDR3 sequence is 15 residues long. CDR3 protein: CASSELAGGYNEQFF. The CDR3 DNA reads as TGCGCCAGCAGCGAATTAGCGGGGGGTTACAATGAGCAGTTCTTC.

This sequence joins TRBV28 and TRBJ2-2, with 11 bases fitting TRBD2. Germline assignment: CDR1 MDHEN and CDR2 SYDVKM. V lost 1 base to trimming and J lost 7 bases; unmatched junction nucleotides: 5. The CDR3 loop spans 16 amino acids. This CDR3 reads CASSLYALAGGGELFF. The CDR3 coding sequence is TGTGCCAGCAGTTTATACGCCCTAGCGGGAGGCGGGGAGCTGTTTTTT.

J is TRBJ2-2 and V is TRBV7-8; 9 bases are a match to TRBD1. From germline, CDR1 is SGHVS and CDR2 FQNEAQ. After removal of 6 bases from V and 5 bases from J, the junction contained 4 bases not matched to a gene. This CDR3 region has 14 residues. The CDR3 spells CASRWDRATGELFF. The CDR3 DNA reads TGTGCCAGCAGGTGGGACAGGGCGACCGGGGAGCTGTTTTTT. The full variable domain, its missing parts supplied by reference TRBV7-8 and TRBJ2-2, is GAGVSQSPRYKVAKRGQDVALRCDPISGHVSLFWYQQALGQGPEFLTYFQNEAQLDKSGLPSDRFFAERPEGSVSTLKIQRTQQEDSAVYLCASRWDRATGELFFGEGSRLTVL.

This clone showed up just a few times. The chain is built from TRBV2 and TRBJ2-1; 10 bases are a match to TRBD1. J lost 9 bases, V lost 4 bases, and 9 bases had no gene match. CDR1 and CDR2 (germline): SNHLY, FYNNEI. This CDR3 contains 15 residues. The CDR3: CASSGYRTGGVEQFF. The CDR3 nucleotides are TGTGCCAGCAGTGGGTACCGGACAGGGGGAGTTGAGCAGTTCTTC.

On this clone itself: One end of the junction varies from germline; a read error may be responsible. The V and J genes are TRBV29-1 and TRBJ1-2; 7 bases line up with TRBD1. CDR3 length: 10 residues. CDR1 SQVTM and CDR2 ANQGSEA come from the germline V gene. CDR3 sequence (DNA): TGCAGCGCGACAGGGAATGGTTACACCTTC. This encodes CSATGNGYTF.

V usage is TRBV7-9 and J usage is TRBJ2-1, with D uncertain. The V end lost 2 bases, the J end lost 9 bases, and 8 bases lay between the germline ends. The CDR3 is 12 amino acids. In germline, CDR1 is SEHNR, CDR2 FQNEAQ (reference sequence). Here the CDR3 reads CASSLQSREQFF. The CDR3 DNA sequence: TGTGCCAGCAGCTTACAGTCGCGTGAGCAGTTCTTC.

This chain connects TRBV7-2 to TRBJ2-1, with TRBD2 as a possible D gene (5 bases). The CDR3 covers 15 residues. CDR1 SGHTA and CDR2 FQGNSA come from the germline V gene. Trimming removed 5 bases at V and 8 bases at J, with 19 bases between. CDR3 in amino acids: CASSPRTGLRDEQFF. CDR3 nucleotides: TGTGCCAGCAGCCCTCGGACTGGCCTTCGGGATGAGCAGTTCTTC.

Of note for this clone: This same CDR3 is encoded by further DNA sequences in the sample. V usage is TRBV6-1 and J usage is TRBJ2-7, with D uncertain. V lost 3 bases to trimming and J lost 4 bases, with 10 bases between them. This CDR3 region has 13 residues. Germline CDR1 is MNHNS and CDR2 is SASEGT. The CDR3 sequence: CASSETSSYEQYF. As DNA, the CDR3 is TGTGCCAGCAGTGAGACCAGTAGTTACGAGCAGTACTTC.

The chain employs TRBV5-1 and TRBJ1-2; tentatively, D is TRBD1 (5 bases). The CDR3 runs to 12 residues. V was trimmed by 0 bases and J by 7 bases, leaving 7 bases between them. CDR1 and CDR2 (germline): SGHRS, YFSETQ. The CDR3 here is CASSLGQGGYTF. DNA for the CDR3: TGCGCCAGCAGCTTGGGCCAGGGTGGCTACACCTTC.

The chain is built from TRBV4-1 and TRBJ1-2; weak D call: TRBD1 (6 bases). There are 18 residues in the CDR3. Germline-derived CDR1 and CDR2 are MGHRA and YSYEKL. Trimming shortened V by 7 bases and J by 4 bases, and 28 bases separated the two germline ends. This chain's CDR3 is CASTTRHPMGAPLYGYTF. CDR3 coding DNA: TGCGCCAGCACCACAAGGCACCCTATGGGGGCCCCACTCTATGGCTACACCTTC.

This clone was observed a single time. The CDR3 reads CASNGTGINEKLFF. CDR3 coding DNA: TGTGCCAGTAATGGGACAGGGATTAATGAAAAACTGTTTTTT. The chain uses TRBV19 and TRBJ1-4, with 9 bases lining up with TRBD1. This CDR3 spans 14 amino acids. V lost 7 bases to trimming and J lost 4 bases; unmatched junction nucleotides: 4. CDR1 LNHDA and CDR2 SQIVND come from the germline V gene (reference sequence).